These T cell receptor beta chains were read from a single sample in a study of regulatory T cells in long-lasting Graves disease. TCRdb reprocessed the multiplex PCR reads via MiXCR and lists one record per CDR3 protein. The sample lists under 500,000 distinct CDR3 sequences, over 15% seen once, with around 11% in the top ten. The data were also submitted as part of a second study, on T cells in Graves' hyperthyroidism and ophthalmopathy.

The material sequenced was peripheral blood mononuclear cells (PBMCs), taken at new diagnosis, from a patient treated with antithyroid drugs. Source of these receptors: a woman in her 30s with Graves disease. Both conserved end residues are part of each CDR3. Fields, in order: J gene, V gene, CDR3 length, clone size, CDR3 protein. Expanded clones get a size class; other rows say once, few or many, or leave the size out.

>TRBJ2-1|TRBV27|15|few
CASSSGTGGILGQFF
>TRBJ2-1|TRBV7-2|16|few
CASSPTGTRIGGEQFF
>TRBJ1-2|TRBV7-9|14|many
CASSLVASFYGYTF
>TRBJ2-4|TRBV20-1|15|many
CSARDSRVGKNIQYF
>TRBJ2-3|TRBV19|13|many
CASSTQGLGTQYF
>TRBJ2-7|TRBV6-2/TRBV6-3|15|NA
CASRFRTSGRSEQYF
>TRBJ2-7|TRBV12-3/TRBV12-4|13|NA
CASSVAGAYEQYF
>TRBJ1-5|TRBV11-2|15|many
CASSLAAGGNQPQHF
>TRBJ2-7|TRBV20-1|14|NA
CSASNAGGSYEQYF
>TRBJ2-2|TRBV5-4|16|once
CASSPGQGARSGELFF
>TRBJ1-5|TRBV19|11|NA
CASSIIQPQHF
>TRBJ2-7|TRBV6-1|15|NA
CASTGRQGSSYEQYF
>TRBJ1-1|TRBV7-2|13|many
CASSTPGAPKAFF
>TRBJ2-7|TRBV6-1|12|few
CASLGDGYEQYF
>TRBJ2-3|TRBV15|16|NA
CATSRGASGSTDTQYF
>TRBJ1-2|TRBV7-9|15|few
CASSLIRGDGYGYTF
>TRBJ2-5|TRBV10-3|13|many
CAISVPAGETQYF
>TRBJ2-3|TRBV11-3|16|many
CASSRLAGEGTDTQYF
>TRBJ2-3|TRBV19|14|NA
CASSIRGGTDTQYF
>TRBJ1-1|TRBV20-1|17|many
CSARATTGRILGTEAFF
>TRBJ2-3|TRBV12-3/TRBV12-4|15|many
CASSSGTGGTDAQYF
>TRBJ1-1|TRBV12-3/TRBV12-4|14|many
CASSSQGRNTEAFF
>TRBJ2-1|TRBV5-1|14|NA
CASSPRGRENEQFF
>TRBJ1-6|TRBV5-1|18|few
CASSPPAGRVVDNSPLHF
>TRBJ2-7|TRBV5-1|15|few
CASSLMTGNSYEQYF
>TRBJ1-2|TRBV6-1|13|many
CATTPEGNYGYTF
>TRBJ2-1|TRBV28|12|NA
CASSLKAAEQFF
>TRBJ2-5|TRBV5-5|14|NA
CASSSGLASGTQYF
>TRBJ2-4|TRBV28|17|many
CASSLWAWRADGNIQYF
>TRBJ2-5|TRBV27|15|many
CASSPLAGTPETQYF
>TRBJ1-1|TRBV5-1|12|many
CASSLDTSGAFF
>TRBJ1-2|TRBV11-2|17|many
CASSFATSPDRNYGYTF
>TRBJ2-1|TRBV28|14|many
CASSAGPKRNEQFF
>TRBJ2-1|TRBV12-3/TRBV12-4|13|NA
CASKLAGGTEQFF
>TRBJ2-1|TRBV5-1|14|many
CASSFDAGANEQFF